This T cell receptor (beta chain) was recovered during a study of cytomegalovirus exposure and HLA in healthy donors (dated by TCRdb to 2015 to 2018). The study in broad terms: According to an earlier analysis of a few hundred of the donors, some 170 million T cells yielded roughly 110 million unique TCR beta sequences and approximately 300 Gb of sequence data. Donor age, sex, ethnicity and CMV serostatus were compiled together with the repertoire data. On average, approximately 250,000 unique TCR beta nucleotide sequences were sequenced per donor among about 400 genotyped donors of the cohort, with around 19% of those sequences being non-productive. The study combined high-throughput TCR immunosequencing, statistical association of individual TCRs with disease status, and machine learning to predict cytomegalovirus infection status. Several DR-DQ haplotypes were handled as single units for association and clustering, since linkage in the cohort was strong. Among the approximately 430 genotyped donors, more than 70% belonged to the genetic ancestry cluster associated with self-reported Caucasian donors. The study profiled the T cell repertoires of about 640 subjects by immunosequencing and related them to cytomegalovirus serostatus. Every discovery cohort repertoire had been produced on one sequencing platform. A later genetic analysis took genome-wide SNP genotypes for about 60% of the roughly 670 donors and used that subset as a discovery cohort. HLA typing included class I and class II loci at four-digit resolution. Approximately 310 gigabases of sequencing data and some 85 million unique TCR sequences were included in an early release covering about 620 HLA-typed donors. A later analysis re-examined previously published TCR beta repertoires from roughly 650 donors and added high-resolution HLA genotyping to investigate patterns of TCR occurrence. Besides the first cohort of 550 to 750 subjects, a separate validation cohort made up of 95 to 150 different subjects was used. Rather than using new phenotypic data, the later analysis identified candidate immune exposures from TCR beta sequences and from how often those sequences occurred across donors. To decide whether each TCR beta V gene segment behaved as functional or pseudogenic, an earlier analysis of some 580 of the donors relied on high-throughput TCR beta sequencing. The study aimed to test whether cataloging public T cell receptors could reveal signatures of past pathogen exposure. Typing coverage differed by locus: A, B, C, DRB1 and DQB1 were typed in roughly 620-630 donors, DQA1 in 500 to 550, DPA1 in approximately 610, and DPB1 in 400 to 490. What the work shows at the level of the full study, not this receptor alone: A few of the identified cytomegalovirus-associated TCR beta chains were confirmed in vitro to be specific for cytomegalovirus antigens. A total of roughly 160 TCR beta chains were listed by the study as associated with cytomegalovirus. A later genetic analysis reported fewer N-insertions in productive TCRs among donors in an Asian-associated ancestry cluster than the roughly 670-donor mean. In a later analysis, HLA-associated TCR beta chains were found to be more clonally expanded and to have lower generation probabilities than equally common non-associated chains. A further reported finding was that TCR beta sequences accurately predicted the HLA-A and HLA-B alleles for most subjects in the first cohort. In a later analysis, several top co-occurrence clusters were reported to appear linked to parvovirus B19, influenza, CMV and Epstein-Barr virus. In a later analysis, the rate of TCR association differed among HLA loci, with DRB1 alleles having the most associated TCRs and HLA-C alleles having the fewest. The cohort was sequenced for TCR beta chains only, and without alpha or paired-chain data the features that could be detected were limited. Correlated functional status among segregating V segments might be attributable to linkage disequilibrium, but an unknown experimental factor could not be ruled out. The authors suggested that the approach could potentially be extended to other disease states and immunological phenotypes. Most CMV-associated TCR beta chains appeared to be HLA-restricted in a later analysis, and the HLA associations seemed to be driven largely by CMV exposure. Cytomegalovirus status was reported to be diagnosed by the classifier with high specificity and sensitivity in both the original and validation cohorts. Strong co-occurrence of HLA alleles, especially DR and DQ, made assigning TCR associations to individual alleles difficult. In an earlier analysis of about 540 of the donors, most TCR beta V segments were observed in productive rearrangements about 90% or about 30% of the time, broadly matching IMGT annotations. For the cohort, immune exposure information was limited to CMV serostatus. In a later genetic analysis, a missense DCLRE1C variant was associated with V-gene and J-gene trimming of TCR beta chains, and the association was replicated in an independent cohort. At a false discovery rate of 0.05, a later analysis linked around 17,000 TCR beta sequences to specific HLA alleles. A cluster of highly shared sequence variants was judged likely to represent a technical artifact of the sequencing pipeline. Because HLA typing was unavailable for some donors at each locus, only the typed subset was used in association tests. While some public TCRs were present in many individuals, most TCR sequences turned up only very rarely across donors. Sequencing depth was assumed to be roughly uniform across donors in the presence/absence analyses, though that assumption may not hold. Because counts were too low, fewer than 20 rarely observed V segments, including chromosome 9 orphons, were excluded from the earlier analysis of 500 to 700 of the donors.

The cohort comprised under 700 healthy bone marrow donors. At the time of sampling, all cohort members were nominally healthy, though unrecorded immune exposures were likely present. Of the approximately 620 cohort members, about 290 had a positive CMV serostatus and about 350 had a negative one, while no CMV serostatus was recorded for the donor. Each donor provided a peripheral blood sample, and peripheral blood mononuclear cells were used for TCR beta sequencing. The Qiagen DNeasy Blood Extraction Kit was used to extract genomic DNA from the blood cell samples. In regard to this clone: This receptor's antigen is unknown. The record has no base qualities; no much larger clone is one base away.

The library came from the immunoSEQ multiplex PCR assay. For the multiplex PCR, a mixture combining 60 forward primers for TCR Vbeta segments and 13 reverse primers for TCR Jbeta segments was used. The CDR3 region of rearranged TCR beta genes was amplified from genomic DNA with a multiplex PCR assay. The amplified TCR beta libraries were sequenced on the Illumina HiSeq System as 87-base-pair reads. The study's processing was this. A later analysis counted 75 million to 100 million unique TCR beta chains across the 700 or so repertoires, and approximately 11 million of these chains were shared by at least two donors. To remove PCR and sequencing errors, raw reads were error-corrected and collapsed into unique sequences using a nearest-neighbor algorithm that merged closely related sequences. To assign V, D and J gene segments, CDR3 sequences were aligned to IMGT reference sequences. For a sequence to be retained, a match of at least six nucleotides to both a V gene segment and a J gene segment was required. A rearrangement counted as productive if the CDR3 had no stop codons and remained in frame with V and J, and every other rearrangement counted as non-productive. CDR3 was defined according to IMGT convention as the region running from the second conserved V-encoded cysteine to the conserved J-encoded phenylalanine. In an earlier analysis of more than 550 of the donors, sequences lacking an unambiguous match to a single V gene segment were excluded. In an earlier analysis of 587 of the donors, a V segment was called functional when productive rearrangements were above 56.7%, and segregating when the standard deviation between donors exceeded 5%. A statistical classification framework was developed to diagnose cytomegalovirus status using the catalog of TCR beta chain sequences. A later analysis assigned V and J genes by comparing TCR nucleotide sequences with IMGT/GENE-DB human TR gene sequences. A later analysis assigned CDR3 sequences and most-parsimonious VDJ recombination scenarios with the TCRdist pipeline. In a later analysis, each TCR beta chain was defined by its CDR3 amino acid sequence together with its V-gene family, and reads without a unique V-gene family were excluded. In a later analysis, around 650 highly shared, low-generation-probability nucleotide sequences were removed to address suspected cross-contamination and a sequencing artifact. A later analysis calculated a clonal expansion index for each public chain from normalized within-repertoire ranks of inferred template counts. In a later analysis, generation probabilities were computed with a VDJ recombination model fitted to out-of-frame rearrangements, and the resulting probabilities were checked against IGoR. In a later analysis, TCR-TCR, TCR-HLA and TCR-CMV co-occurrence was scored with hypergeometric tests, and a repertoire-size bias correction was applied to TCR pairs. A later analysis estimated false discovery rates by permuting HLA or CMV assignments 20 times. A later analysis grouped co-occurring TCRs with DBSCAN, adding TCRdist sequence similarity when clustering within HLA-allele-positive subsets. Repertoires with fewer than 30,000 or more than 120,000 public chains, plus five repertoires with anomalous nucleotide sharing, were excluded from co-occurrence clustering. Drawn from immuneACCESS, this table holds only the in-frame rearrangements with V and J called that TCRdb kept. Clones are partly lost; checked studies trace under half to an unresolved V gene and leave the rest unexplained. V and J calls and clone size come straight from that table; D and trimming were deduced from the DNA. For this sample the table gives about 180,000 clones, of which 65% to 75% were detected only once. About 2.5% of the sample comes from the top ten.

The TCR was taken from a human donor in good health. The sample taken for sequencing was PBMCs.

Here is the DNA: TGCGCCAGCAGCTTAAACCGGGACATAGGCACAGATACGCAGTATTTT. It is translated as CASSLNRDIGTDTQYF. The rearrangement joined TRBV5-1 to TRBJ2-3; TRBD1 might be the D gene, on 6 matching bases. Including cysteine and phenylalanine, the CDR3 has 16 amino acids. Only the CDR3 region is kept as DNA, spanning 48 bases read in frame from base 1. V gives up 2 bases and J gives up 1 base, and the segment between their germline ends measures 14 bases. From the germline V gene, CDR1 is SGHRS and CDR2 is YFSETQ. With the portions outside the CDR3 filled from the reference TRBV5-1 and TRBJ2-3 genes, the complete variable region becomes KAGVTQTPRYLIKTRGQQVTLSCSPISGHRSVSWYQQTPGQGLQFLFEYFSETQRNKGNFPGRFSGRQFSNSRSEMNVSTLELGDSALYLCASSLNRDIGTDTQYFGPGTRLTVL.